This T cell receptor (beta chain) originates from a study of response to subunit inactivated influenza vaccine. Study observations and caveats: The authors suggested that few new T cells are recruited per seasonal influenza vaccination.

This clonotype was seen a handful of times. Its matching antigen is unknown. TCRdb ran MiXCR on the RT-PCR reads and lists one entry per CDR3 protein. Found here are 650,000 to 700,000 distinct CDR3 sequences, roughly 14% of them singletons; the top ten hold 9.5% to 13%. This CDR3 is 17 amino acids long. The V gene end was trimmed by 3 bases and the J gene end by 0 bases; junction bases not matched to a gene: 9. The chain is built from TRBV12-3 or TRBV12-4 and TRBJ2-7, with 9 bases aligning to TRBD1. Sequenced material: PBMCs from blood, taken roughly 12 days after vaccination. The sequence derives from a man over 45 who received an inactivated influenza vaccine. CDR3 amino acids: CASSFQTGTGTSYEQYF. In nucleotides, the CDR3 is TGTGCCAGCAGTTTCCAAACCGGGACAGGGACCTCCTACGAGCAGTACTTC.